Following are 19 T cell receptor beta chains from one sample sequenced in a study of T cells in Graves' hyperthyroidism and ophthalmopathy. RNA transcripts gave rise to amplified TCR beta CDR3 regions. HTBI primers were used for first-round RT-PCR of the TCR CDR3. MiXCR, applied by TCRdb to the multiplex PCR reads, yields one record per CDR3 protein. The sample records 500,000 to 750,000 distinct CDR3 sequences, approximately 15% being singletons. The sample taken for sequencing was blood. Receptors were obtained from a woman aged 18-29 years with Graves' ophthalmopathy.

In this sample, this clonotype turned up many times. The gene calls are TRBV20-1 and TRBJ2-4, with 12 bases fitting TRBD2. V was clipped by 4 bases and J by 0 bases; unmatched bases: 1. Germline V CDR1 and CDR2: DFQATT, SNEGSKA (reference sequence). CDR3 length: 15 amino acids. The CDR3 DNA follows: TGCAGTGCTACGGGACTAGCGGGAGCCAAAAACATTCAGTACTTC. Amino acid sequence: CSATGLAGAKNIQYF.

This clonotype was counted a few times. The chain uses TRBV11-2 and TRBJ2-5; D remains ambiguous. Trimming left V 6 bases short and J 5 bases short, with 13 bases between. Germline CDR1 and CDR2: SGHAT and FQNNGV. CDR3 length: 13 amino acids. The CDR3, as DNA: TGTGCCAGCAGTCGCCGTAAGAAGGAGACCCAGTACTTC. It codes for CASSRRKKETQYF.

This clonotype was found a few times. This chain uses TRBV18 with TRBJ1-1; 9 bases align to TRBD1. V shed 1 base and J 5 bases; nucleotides not matched to a gene: 5. CDR1 and CDR2 from the germline V gene are KGHSH and LQKENI. The CDR3 spans 15 residues. In DNA, the CDR3 is TGTGCCAGCTCACCACAGGATGGACAGGGGACTGAAGCTTTCTTT. Its protein product is CASSPQDGQGTEAFF.

This clonotype showed up many times. The chain has TRBV9 and TRBJ1-2; tentative D call: TRBD1 (5 bases). The CDR3 contains 15 residues. Trimming took off 2 bases at V and 3 bases at J, with 14 bases between the two ends. Per germline, CDR1 SGDLS and CDR2 YYNGEE. The CDR3 sequence: CASSVWGEADYGYTF. In DNA form, the CDR3 reads TGTGCCAGCAGCGTGTGGGGGGAGGCGGACTATGGCTACACCTTC.

This clonotype was observed at least ten times. The V and J genes are TRBV6-2 or TRBV6-3 and TRBJ2-7; 8 nucleotides match TRBD1. CDR1 is MNHEY and CDR2 is SVGEGT in the germline V gene. J lost 3 bases, V lost 2 bases, and 3 bases had no gene match. This CDR3 has 14 amino acids. CDR3 amino acids: CASSYDRGYYEQYF. DNA of the CDR3: TGTGCCAGCAGTTACGACAGGGGATACTACGAGCAGTACTTC.

The chain combines TRBV27 with TRBJ1-1; the D is unclear. The CDR3 is 14 residues long. V was clipped by 5 bases and J by 3 bases, with 13 bases between them. CDR1 and CDR2 (germline): MNHEY, SMNVEV (reference sequence). In nucleotides, the CDR3 is TGTGCCAGCAGTACAGCCGGTGGACACACTGAAGCTTTCTTT. Amino acid sequence: CASSTAGGHTEAFF.

The chain couples TRBV18 to TRBJ1-2; 9 bases line up with TRBD1. This CDR3 has 14 residues. V lost 3 bases to trimming and J lost 7 bases; unmatched junction nucleotides: 6. Germline V gene data show CDR1 as KGHSH and CDR2 as LQKENI. The CDR3 DNA follows: TGTGCCAGCTCACCGGAACAGGGGGCGTCTGGCTACACCTTC. Its protein product is CASSPEQGASGYTF.

This clonotype was found a few times. The genes are TRBV19 and TRBJ2-7, with D hard to call. Germline V gives CDR1 LNHDA, CDR2 SQIVND (reference sequence). The CDR3 loop spans 15 amino acids. V was pared by 0 bases and J by 3 bases, with 12 bases between. In nucleotides, the CDR3 is TGTGCCAGTAGTATAGATCAATGGGCTGACTACGAGCAGTACTTC. This codes for CASSIDQWADYEQYF.

This clonotype was counted ten times or more. This chain joins TRBV6-2 or TRBV6-3 and TRBJ1-5, with D maybe TRBD1 (5 bases). The germline V and J ends were trimmed by 7 bases and 1 base, with 20 bases remaining between them. The CDR3 runs 17 residues. CDR1 MNHEY and CDR2 SVGEGT come from the germline V gene. CDR3 in amino acids: CASNPRPRWGSNQPQHF. CDR3 sequence (DNA): TGTGCCAGCAATCCCCGCCCCAGGTGGGGCAGCAATCAGCCCCAGCATTTT.

There are many counts of this clonotype. The germline gene is not matched at one end of the junction; a read error may be the cause. The genes are TRBV7-7 and TRBJ2-5; weak D call: TRBD2 (7 bases). Germline V CDR1 and CDR2: SSHAT, FNYEAQ (reference sequence). The CDR3 consists of 13 residues. CDR3: CASSPMGGQTQYF. CDR3 sequence (DNA): TGTGCTAGCAGCCCAATGGGGGGGCAGACCCAGTACTTC.

This clonotype appeared many times. This chain uses TRBV27 with TRBJ2-7; TRBD1 aligns across 7 bases. Germline values: CDR1 MNHEY, CDR2 SMNVEV (reference sequence). The junction had 8 bases not matched to a gene; V was cut back by 3 bases and J by 6 bases. This CDR3 is built from 14 residues. The CDR3 region is CASSLTLNRGEQYF. CDR3 DNA: TGTGCCAGCAGTTTGACACTGAACAGGGGCGAGCAGTACTTC.

Concerning this clonotype: One end of the junction varies from germline; a read error may be responsible. J is TRBJ2-2 and V is TRBV4-1, with D hard to call. The CDR3 runs 14 residues. Germline V CDR1 and CDR2: MGHRA, YSYEKL. The CDR3 reads CANSQDHTGGELFF. CDR3 in DNA: TGCGCCAACAGCCAAGATCATACGGGCGGGGAGCTGTTTTTT.

At least ten counts were recorded for this clonotype. The chain combines TRBV7-8 with TRBJ2-1; no clear D. Trimming stripped 5 bases from V and 3 bases from J, with 23 bases between. The CDR3 runs to 18 residues. In germline, CDR1 is SGHVS, CDR2 FQNEAQ. In DNA form, the CDR3 reads TGTGCCAGCAGCCCCCAATTAGGCCCTGGGCGCGACTACAATGAGCAGTTCTTC. Its translation: CASSPQLGPGRDYNEQFF.

This clonotype showed up many times. This chain's CDR3 is CASSGQGITEAFF. The CDR3 DNA sequence: TGTGCCAGCAGTGGACAGGGAATAACTGAAGCTTTCTTT. J is TRBJ1-1 and V is TRBV2; TRBD1 aligns across 7 bases. The CDR3 sequence is 13 residues long. CDR1 SNHLY and CDR2 FYNNEI come from the germline V gene. V lost 4 bases and J lost 5; bases outside the gene matches: 4.

The chain has TRBV7-9 and TRBJ1-1, with D tentatively TRBD1 (5 bases). Germline V gene sequence: CDR1 SEHNR, CDR2 FQNEAQ (reference sequence). V was trimmed by 4 bases and J by 0 bases, leaving 15 bases between them. This CDR3 has 16 residues. The DNA for the CDR3 is TGTGCCAGCAGCTCCCGAGGGGAGACCATGAACACTGAAGCTTTCTTT. It codes for CASSSRGETMNTEAFF.

The rearrangement uses TRBV9 and TRBJ2-2; D call uncertain. Germline V gives CDR1 SGDLS, CDR2 YYNGEE. Trimming pared 0 bases from V and 1 base from J, leaving 7 bases between. The CDR3 has 15 amino acids. CDR3 sequence reads: CASSVDIGNTGELFF. CDR3 sequence (DNA): TGTGCCAGCAGCGTAGATATAGGGAACACCGGGGAGCTGTTTTTT.

This clonotype appeared many times. The genes are TRBV20-1 and TRBJ1-2; 7 positions agree with TRBD1. This CDR3 is built from 12 residues. Germline values: CDR1 DFQATT, CDR2 SNEGSKA (reference sequence). Germline trimming cut 6 bases from V and 4 bases from J; bases unmatched to any gene: 5. The CDR3 region is CSARTGGYGYTF. The DNA for the CDR3 is TGCAGTGCAAGGACAGGTGGCTATGGCTACACCTTC.

This clonotype appeared many times. The V call is TRBV28, the J call TRBJ1-5; maybe TRBD1 (6 bases). Germline values: CDR1 MDHEN, CDR2 SYDVKM. This CDR3 region has 17 residues. Trimming left V 6 bases short and J 0 bases short, with 18 bases between. The CDR3 sequence is CASSSRDTSDSNQPQHF. DNA of the CDR3: TGTGCCAGCAGCTCCCGGGACACTTCAGATAGCAATCAGCCCCAGCATTTT.

The chain links TRBV27 to TRBJ1-4; D not certain. This CDR3 comprises 15 residues. Trimming stripped 0 bases from V and 5 bases from J, with 10 bases between. Germline-derived CDR1 and CDR2 are MNHEY and SMNVEV (reference sequence). The CDR3: CASSLSPGRNEKLFF. The CDR3 DNA reads as TGTGCCAGCAGTTTATCGCCAGGACGAAATGAAAAACTGTTTTTT. Complete variable domain (other parts from reference TRBV27 and TRBJ1-4): EAQVTQNPRYLITVTGKKLTVTCSQNMNHEYMSWYRQDPGLGLRQIYYSMNVEVTDKGDVPEGYKVSRKEKRNFPLILESPSPNQTSLYFCASSLSPGRNEKLFFGSGTQLSVL.